A selection of T cell receptor beta chains follows, all from one sample in a study of vaccination and CD4 T cells after COVID-19. These TCRs' antigens remain unknown. TCRdb itself ran the PCR reads through MiXCR, one entry per CDR3 protein. There are some 15,000 distinct CDR3 sequences in the sample; roughly 53% occur only once, and roughly 5% lies in the top ten. The sequencing used CD4+ T cells from blood, cultured in vitro, collected before SARS-CoV-2 vaccination. Receptors were obtained from a human donor who had recovered from COVID-19. Each CDR3 is given with its conserved first and last residue. A D gene is named only where the DNA matches it firmly. Some rows mark clone size as missing; the rest say once, few, many or name a class of expanded clone.

J gene,clone size,V gene,D gene,CDR3 DNA,CDR3 protein
TRBJ1-2,few,TRBV6-1,TRBD1,TGTGCCAGCACCACAACCCAGGGGGACTATGGCTACACCTTC,CASTTTQGDYGYTF
TRBJ1-3,-,TRBV20-1,-,TGCAGTGCTAGGCACGGAAACACCATATATTTT,CSARHGNTIYF
TRBJ1-5,-,TRBV12-3/TRBV12-4,-,TGTGCCACCCTCCGAGGGAATCAGCCCCAGCATTTT,CATLRGNQPQHF
TRBJ1-3,once,TRBV11-3,-,TGTGCCAGCAGCCAGGACTCTGGAAACACCATATATTTT,CASSQDSGNTIYF
TRBJ2-5,-,TRBV7-6,-,TGTGCCAGCAGCCTTTCCACAGGGAGTGAGACCCAGTACTTC,CASSLSTGSETQYF
TRBJ1-2,-,TRBV4-1,-,TGCGCCAGCAGCCACCCCACCTCGGGGCGATATGGCTACACCTTC,CASSHPTSGRYGYTF
TRBJ1-1,-,TRBV5-8,-,TGTGCCAGCAGCACTCGGCTGTGGGAGGGGAACACTGAAGCTTTCTTT,CASSTRLWEGNTEAFF
TRBJ1-2,few,TRBV6-2/TRBV6-3,-,TGTGCCAGCAGTTACCACGACAGTACTAACTATGGCTACACCTTC,CASSYHDSTNYGYTF
TRBJ2-2,-,TRBV12-3/TRBV12-4,-,TGTGCCAGCGTGAACACCGGGGAGCTGTTTTTT,CASVNTGELFF
TRBJ2-1,-,TRBV11-1,TRBD1,TGTGCCAGCAGCTTATTAGAACAGGGGGCGAATGAGCAGTTCTTC,CASSLLEQGANEQFF
TRBJ1-1,few,TRBV27,-,TGTGCCACTAACATCTACGGGACCGCGAACACTGAAGCTTTCTTT,CATNIYGTANTEAFF
TRBJ1-1,-,TRBV12-5,TRBD1,TGTGCTAGTGGGCTTACAGGGGGTGACACTGAAGCTTTCTTT,CASGLTGGDTEAFF
TRBJ1-1,-,TRBV12-3/TRBV12-4,-,TGTGCCAGCAGTTTAGTGGGAGTTAACACTGAAGCTTTCTTT,CASSLVGVNTEAFF
TRBJ2-7,few,TRBV6-1,TRBD2,TGTGCCAGCAGGCCCGGCGGGGGGAGCTCCTACGAGCAGTACTTC,CASRPGGGSSYEQYF
TRBJ2-7,-,TRBV7-2,TRBD1,TGTGCCAGCAGCCGGACCGGGACAGGGGCCTACGAGCAGTACTTC,CASSRTGTGAYEQYF
TRBJ1-2,-,TRBV15,-,TGTGCCACCAGCAGAGATCTAAGCGGCTACACCTTC,CATSRDLSGYTF
TRBJ2-7,-,TRBV28,-,TGTGCCAGCAATCGGGCGTCCCCCTACGAGCAGTACTTC,CASNRASPYEQYF
TRBJ1-2,-,TRBV19,-,TGTGCCAGTAGTACTGACAGCGACTCTGGCTACACCTTC,CASSTDSDSGYTF
TRBJ2-2,-,TRBV15,TRBD2,TGTGCCACCAGCAGAGAAACTAGCGCCGGGGAGCTGTTTTTT,CATSRETSAGELFF
TRBJ2-7,-,TRBV10-1,TRBD1,TGCGCCAGCAGTGAGGGACAGGGGGCAGGATACGAGCAGTACTTC,CASSEGQGAGYEQYF
TRBJ2-5,few,TRBV7-2,TRBD2,TGTGCCAGCAGCCAGGGTCCCAGCGGGGCCGCCGTGCATGAGACCCAGTACTTC,CASSQGPSGAAVHETQYF
TRBJ1-1,-,TRBV6-1,-,TGTGCCAGCAAAAGGGCGGAGGACACTGAAGCTTTCTTT,CASKRAEDTEAFF
TRBJ1-2,few,TRBV6-5,-,TGTGCCAGCAGTTACTCTGTCGACTCCCCCTATGGCTACACCTTC,CASSYSVDSPYGYTF
TRBJ1-1,few,TRBV19,TRBD1,TGTGCCAGTAGGAAGACAGGGATTAGCACTGAAGCTTTCTTT,CASRKTGISTEAFF
TRBJ2-7,once,TRBV24-1,TRBD1,TGTGCCACCAGTGACCGGGGGACAGGGGTCCACGAGCAGTACTTC,CATSDRGTGVHEQYF
TRBJ1-1,-,TRBV11-3,TRBD1,TGTGCCAGCAGCCAATCCGGACAGGGAAGCTCTGAAGCTTTCTTT,CASSQSGQGSSEAFF
TRBJ1-6,-,TRBV7-2,-,TGTGCCAGCAGCTTAGTAGGCAGGAATAATTCACCCCTCCACTTT,CASSLVGRNNSPLHF
TRBJ2-6,once,TRBV5-4,-,TGTGCCAGCAGTAGTGGGGCCAACGTCCTGACTTTC,CASSSGANVLTF
TRBJ1-1,-,TRBV19,-,TGTGCCAGTTGGGAGAACACTGAAGCTTTCTTT,CASWENTEAFF
TRBJ1-1,-,TRBV19,-,TGTGCCAGTAGTATAGGTCTCTCCCGAAACACTGAAGCTTTCTTT,CASSIGLSRNTEAFF
TRBJ1-6,few,TRBV6-5,TRBD1,TGTGCCAGCAGTTATTATCCCGGGACAGGCAATAATTCACCCCTCCACTTT,CASSYYPGTGNNSPLHF
TRBJ2-5,-,TRBV5-1,TRBD1,TGCGCCAGCAGCTCTGGGACAGGGGGTGAAGAGACCCAGTACTTC,CASSSGTGGEETQYF
TRBJ1-2,-,TRBV27,-,TGTGCCAGCAGTTCAGGGTTCGTTGATGGCTACACCTTC,CASSSGFVDGYTF
TRBJ2-5,-,TRBV19,TRBD1,TGTGCCAGTAGTATATGGGGACAGGGGGCCGGCGAGACCCAGTACTTC,CASSIWGQGAGETQYF
TRBJ1-1,-,TRBV28,-,TGTGCCAGCAGTGAAACCGGGACAACAGCGACTGAAGCTTTCTTT,CASSETGTTATEAFF
TRBJ1-1,-,TRBV6-2/TRBV6-3,-,TGTGCCAGCAGTTACCCCCCACAGCGGCGGGACACTGAAGCTTTCTTT,CASSYPPQRRDTEAFF
TRBJ1-1,-,TRBV30,-,TGTGCCTGGAGGGACAGAAAGAACACTGAAGCTTTCTTT,CAWRDRKNTEAFF
TRBJ2-2,-,TRBV7-6,-,TGTGCCAGCAGCTTAGGATCCTCGGGAGTGGGCACCGGGGAGCTGTTTTTT,CASSLGSSGVGTGELFF
TRBJ1-1,-,TRBV24-1,-,TGTGCCACCAGTAAAAAGGACACGAACACTGAAGCTTTCTTT,CATSKKDTNTEAFF
TRBJ1-2,-,TRBV19,TRBD1,TGTGCCAGTAGCAGAACAGGGGGCCCCCGCGGCTACACCTTC,CASSRTGGPRGYTF
TRBJ2-1,-,TRBV11-2,-,TGTGCCAGCAGCCCCGTTCGTAGGGGAAGGGTCAATGAGCAGTTCTTC,CASSPVRRGRVNEQFF
TRBJ1-2,few,TRBV12-3/TRBV12-4,-,TGTGCCAGCAGCCGGGATCAGGGCTATGGCTATACCTTC,CASSRDQGYGYTF
TRBJ1-1,few,TRBV6-1,-,TGTGCCAGCAGTAAAGTTCTGAACACTGAAGCTTTCTTT,CASSKVLNTEAFF
TRBJ1-1,few,TRBV20-1,-,TGCAGTGCTAGTGTAAACATTGACACTGAAGCTTTCTTT,CSASVNIDTEAFF
TRBJ1-6,-,TRBV6-2/TRBV6-3,-,TGTGCCAGCAGTTTTGGTTCACCCCTCCACTTT,CASSFGSPLHF
TRBJ2-3,-,TRBV11-2,TRBD2,TGTGCCAGCAGCTGGAGAGGGACTAGCGGGAGAGGTGATACGCAGTATTTT,CASSWRGTSGRGDTQYF
TRBJ1-3,-,TRBV7-9,-,TGTGCCAGCAGCCCTCGGGCCAACTCTGGAAACACCATATATTTT,CASSPRANSGNTIYF
TRBJ2-5,few,TRBV27,-,TGTGCCAGCAGTTCCGGGACTGGCGGAGAGACCCAGTACTTC,CASSSGTGGETQYF
TRBJ2-2,-,TRBV12-3/TRBV12-4,-,TGTGCCAGCAGTTTAGCGTCTGGGCAAAACACCGGGGAGCTGTTTTTT,CASSLASGQNTGELFF
TRBJ1-2,-,TRBV20-1,TRBD1,TGCAGTGCCCGGAAAGGAACAGGGGGCGCGGGCACCTCCACCTACACCTTC,CSARKGTGGAGTSTYTF
TRBJ1-2,few,TRBV6-1,-,TGTGCCAGCAGCCAAAGGACAGTTAACTATGGCTACACCTTC,CASSQRTVNYGYTF
TRBJ2-2,-,TRBV2,-,TGTGCCAGCAGATCCGGGGAGCTGTTTTTT,CASRSGELFF
TRBJ1-1,-,TRBV4-1,TRBD1,TGCGCCAGCAGCTTAACTTCCGGGACAGGGAGCACTGAAGCTTTCTTT,CASSLTSGTGSTEAFF
TRBJ1-2,-,TRBV5-5,-,TGTGCCAGCAGCTCCCTGGGAGAAACTGATGGCTACACCTTC,CASSSLGETDGYTF
TRBJ2-2,-,TRBV29-1,TRBD2,TGCAGCGTTGTGGGCGGGGGGGCCGGAACCGGGGAGCTGTTTTTT,CSVVGGGAGTGELFF